This TCR beta chain came from a study of neurological immune-mediated disorders. The V gene lost 8 bases and the J gene lost 1 base, with 12 bases spanning the gap. CDR3 size: 13 residues. Germline CDR1 reads MDHEN; CDR2 reads SYDVKM. The cDNA was synthesized by means of template-switch 5'RACE, which was carried out with 10-nucleotide random UMIs. TCRdb called the 5' RACE reads again in MiXCR, with one record for every CDR3 protein. The table includes about 89,000 distinct CDR3 sequences, 2.5% to 3% detected once. The clonotype comes from a young woman with multiple sclerosis. The source material was PBMCs. The V and J genes are TRBV28 and TRBJ2-7, with D maybe TRBD2 (6 bases). CDR3: CASRESLSYEQYF. The CDR3 region has the DNA TGTGCCAGCCGGGAGTCCTTATCCTACGAGCAGTACTTC.